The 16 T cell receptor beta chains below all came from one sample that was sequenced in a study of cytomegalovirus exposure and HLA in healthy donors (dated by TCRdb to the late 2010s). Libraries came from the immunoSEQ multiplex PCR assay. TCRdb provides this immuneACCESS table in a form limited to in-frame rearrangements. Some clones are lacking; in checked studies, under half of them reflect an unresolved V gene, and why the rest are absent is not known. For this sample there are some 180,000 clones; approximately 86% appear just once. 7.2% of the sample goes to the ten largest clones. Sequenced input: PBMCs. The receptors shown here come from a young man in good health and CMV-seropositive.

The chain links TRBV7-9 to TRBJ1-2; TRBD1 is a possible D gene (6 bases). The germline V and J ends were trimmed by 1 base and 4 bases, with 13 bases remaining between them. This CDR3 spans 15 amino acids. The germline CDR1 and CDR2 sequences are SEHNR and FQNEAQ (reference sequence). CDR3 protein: CASSLDHRATYGYTF. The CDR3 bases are TGTGCCAGCAGCTTAGACCACAGGGCTACCTATGGCTACACCTTC.

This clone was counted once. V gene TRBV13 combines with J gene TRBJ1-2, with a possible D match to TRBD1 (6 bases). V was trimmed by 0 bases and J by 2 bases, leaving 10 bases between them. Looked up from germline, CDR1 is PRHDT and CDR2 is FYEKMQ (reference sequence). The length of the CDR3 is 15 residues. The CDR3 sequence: CASSLGSTGNYGYTF. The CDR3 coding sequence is TGTGCCAGCAGCTTAGGCTCCACAGGGAACTATGGCTACACCTTC. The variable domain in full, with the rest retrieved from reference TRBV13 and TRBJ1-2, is AAGVIQSPRHLIKEKRETATLKCYPIPRHDTVYWYQQGPGQDPQFLISFYEKMQSDKGSIPDRFSAQQFSDYHSELNMSSLELGDSALYFCASSLGSTGNYGYTFGSGTRLTVV.

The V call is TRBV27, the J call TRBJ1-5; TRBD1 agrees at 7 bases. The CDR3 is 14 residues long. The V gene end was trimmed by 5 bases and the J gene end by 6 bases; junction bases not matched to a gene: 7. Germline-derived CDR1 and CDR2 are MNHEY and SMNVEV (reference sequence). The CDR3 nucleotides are TGTGCCAGCAGTCCGGGAGGGGGCGGTCAGCCCCAGCATTTT. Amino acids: CASSPGGGGQPQHF.

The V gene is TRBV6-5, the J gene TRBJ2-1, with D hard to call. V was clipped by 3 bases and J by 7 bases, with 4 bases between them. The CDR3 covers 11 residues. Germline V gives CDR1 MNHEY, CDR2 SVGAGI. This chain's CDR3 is CASSYLNEQFF. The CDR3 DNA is TGTGCCAGCAGTTATTTAAATGAGCAGTTCTTC.

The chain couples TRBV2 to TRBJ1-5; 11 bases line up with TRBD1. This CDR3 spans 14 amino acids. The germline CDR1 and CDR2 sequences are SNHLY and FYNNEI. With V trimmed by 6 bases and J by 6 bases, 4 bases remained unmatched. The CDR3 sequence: CASRPGQGGQPQHF. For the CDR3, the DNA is TGTGCCAGCAGACCGGGACAGGGGGGTCAGCCCCAGCATTTT.

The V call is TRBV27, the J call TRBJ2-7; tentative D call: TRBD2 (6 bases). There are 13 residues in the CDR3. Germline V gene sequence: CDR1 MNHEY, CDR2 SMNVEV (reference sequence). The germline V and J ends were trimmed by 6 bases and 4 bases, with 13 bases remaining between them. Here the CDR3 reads CASRTSSRYEQYF. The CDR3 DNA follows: TGTGCCAGCAGAACTAGCTCTCGATACGAGCAGTACTTC.

This CDR3 is CASSLTVGAKTLHF. CDR3 nucleotides: TGTGCCAGCAGCTTGACGGTGGGGGCCAAGACCCTCCACTTT. The chain combines TRBV27 with TRBJ1-6; D may be TRBD1 (6 bases). Germline CDR1 and CDR2: MNHEY and SMNVEV (reference sequence). This CDR3 is built from 14 residues. V shed 6 bases and J shed 14 bases, with 20 bases lying between them.

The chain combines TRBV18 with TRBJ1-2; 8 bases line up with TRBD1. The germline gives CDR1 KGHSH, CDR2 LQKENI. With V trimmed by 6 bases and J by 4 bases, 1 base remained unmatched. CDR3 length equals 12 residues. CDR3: CASSGQGYGYTF. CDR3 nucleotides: TGTGCCAGCTCCGGACAGGGCTATGGCTACACCTTC.

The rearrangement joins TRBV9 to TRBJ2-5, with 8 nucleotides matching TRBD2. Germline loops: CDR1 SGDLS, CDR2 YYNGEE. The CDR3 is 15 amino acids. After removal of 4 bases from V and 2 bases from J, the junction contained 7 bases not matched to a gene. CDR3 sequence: CASSSTAGAQETQYF. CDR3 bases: TGTGCCAGCAGCTCGACAGCGGGGGCTCAAGAGACCCAGTACTTC.

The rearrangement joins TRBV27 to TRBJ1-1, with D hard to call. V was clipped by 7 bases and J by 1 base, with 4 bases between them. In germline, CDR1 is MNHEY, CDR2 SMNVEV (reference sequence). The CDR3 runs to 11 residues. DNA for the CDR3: TGTGCCAGCAATGGGAACACTGAAGCTTTCTTT. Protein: CASNGNTEAFF.

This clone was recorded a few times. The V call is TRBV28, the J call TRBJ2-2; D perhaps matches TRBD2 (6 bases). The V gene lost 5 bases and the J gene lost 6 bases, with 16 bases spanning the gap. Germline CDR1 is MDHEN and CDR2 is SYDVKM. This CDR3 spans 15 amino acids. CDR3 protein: CASSILSGSAGELFF. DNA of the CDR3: TGTGCCAGCAGTATTCTCTCCGGGAGTGCCGGGGAGCTGTTTTTT.

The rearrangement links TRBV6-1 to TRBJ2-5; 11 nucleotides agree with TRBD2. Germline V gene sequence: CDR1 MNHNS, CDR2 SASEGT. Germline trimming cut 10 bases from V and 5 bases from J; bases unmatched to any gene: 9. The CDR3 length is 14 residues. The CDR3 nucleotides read TGTGCCATCACACATAGCGGGAGGGGGGAGACCCAGTACTTC. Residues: CAITHSGRGETQYF.

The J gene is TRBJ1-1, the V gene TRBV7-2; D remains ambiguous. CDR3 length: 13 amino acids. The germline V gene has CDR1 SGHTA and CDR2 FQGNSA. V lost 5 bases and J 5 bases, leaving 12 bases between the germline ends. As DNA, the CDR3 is TGTGCCAGCAGCACGGACCGCTGGACTGAAGCTTTCTTT. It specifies CASSTDRWTEAFF.

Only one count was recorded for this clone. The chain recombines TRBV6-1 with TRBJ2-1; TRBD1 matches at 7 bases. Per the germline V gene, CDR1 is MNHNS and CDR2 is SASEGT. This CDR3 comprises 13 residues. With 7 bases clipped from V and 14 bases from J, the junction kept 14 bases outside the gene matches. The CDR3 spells CASTLGGPDGEFF. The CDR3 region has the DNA TGTGCCAGCACCCTAGGGGGCCCCGATGGGGAGTTCTTC.

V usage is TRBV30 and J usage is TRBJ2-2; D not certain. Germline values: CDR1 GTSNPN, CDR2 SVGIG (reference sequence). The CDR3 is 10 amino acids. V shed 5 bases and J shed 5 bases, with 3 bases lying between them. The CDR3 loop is CAWGTGELFF. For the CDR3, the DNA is TGTGCCTGGGGGACCGGGGAGCTGTTTTTT.

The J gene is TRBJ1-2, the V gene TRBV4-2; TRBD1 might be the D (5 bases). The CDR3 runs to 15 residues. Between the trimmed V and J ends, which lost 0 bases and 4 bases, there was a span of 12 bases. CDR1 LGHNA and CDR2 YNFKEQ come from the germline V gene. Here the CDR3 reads CASSQDEGKLYGYTF. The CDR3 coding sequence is TGTGCCAGCAGCCAAGATGAGGGGAAGCTCTATGGCTACACCTTC.